Shown below are 6 T cell receptor beta chains from a single sample sequenced in a study of T cell responses to AZD1222 COVID-19 vaccine. TCRdb's table, derived via immunoSEQ multiplex PCR, lists solely in-frame clones and lacks some. The data contain 100,000 to 150,000 clones, 85% to 90% of them singletons. Source: peripheral blood, taken on day 0 of AZD1222 vaccination. The receptors were sampled from an adult in good health.

The chain recombines TRBV6-5 with TRBJ1-2, with a tentative D call TRBD1 (6 bases). The CDR3 is 13 amino acids. The germline V gene has CDR1 MNHEY and CDR2 SVGAGI. V shed 5 bases and J shed 4 bases, with 11 bases lying between them. The CDR3 DNA reads TGTGCCAGCAGTAGACAGGACTTCTATGGCTACACCTTC. It specifies CASSRQDFYGYTF.

This clone was observed a handful of times. CDR3 sequence: CAWSVRDKNSPLHF. The CDR3 DNA follows: TGTGCCTGGAGTGTACGGGACAAGAATTCACCCCTCCACTTT. The rearrangement joins TRBV30 to TRBJ1-6, with D possibly TRBD1 on 6 matching bases. V lost 0 bases and J lost 7, with 10 bases in between. The germline V gene has CDR1 GTSNPN and CDR2 SVGIG (reference sequence). This CDR3 contains 14 residues.

The chain has TRBV18 and TRBJ2-5; the D gene could be TRBD1 or TRBD2 (5 bases each). Trimming left V 3 bases short and J 1 base short, with 12 bases between. The germline V gene has CDR1 KGHSH and CDR2 LQKENI. This CDR3 is 15 amino acids long. The CDR3 reads CASSPFGDGQETQYF. The CDR3 nucleotides are TGTGCCAGCTCACCGTTTGGGGACGGCCAAGAGACCCAGTACTTC.

This CDR3 reads CSVEGRRNTEAFF. The DNA of the CDR3 is TGCAGCGTTGAAGGACGCCGGAACACTGAAGCTTTCTTT. This chain joins TRBV29-1 and TRBJ1-1; D is uncertain. CDR3 length: 13 amino acids. Germline lookup yields CDR1 SQVTM and CDR2 ANQGSEA. Trimming took 1 base from V and 1 from J, leaving 7 bases between them. Complete variable domain (other parts from reference TRBV29-1 and TRBJ1-1): SAVISQKPSRDICQRGTSLTIQCQVDSQVTMMFWYRQQPGQSLTLIATANQGSEATYESGFVIDKFPISRPNLTFSTLTVSNMSPEDSSIYLCSVEGRRNTEAFFGQGTRLTVV.

The chain joins TRBV9 to TRBJ2-3; either TRBD1 or TRBD2 may supply D (5 bases each). Germline V gene data show CDR1 as SGDLS and CDR2 as YYNGEE. V lost 2 bases to trimming and J lost 3 bases, with 7 bases between them. This CDR3 is built from 13 residues. The CDR3, as DNA: TGTGCCAGCAGCGTCGAGGGGACAGATACGCAGTATTTT. Translating gives CASSVEGTDTQYF.

The chain recombines TRBV9 with TRBJ2-5; TRBD2 matches at 12 bases. Germline CDR1 SGDLS, CDR2 YYNGEE. V lost 0 bases, J lost 5 bases, and 8 bases stayed unmatched. The CDR3 has 17 amino acids. The CDR3 DNA reads TGTGCCAGCAGCGTAGGAGCTAGCGGGAGGGCCGGGGAGACCCAGTACTTC. Protein: CASSVGASGRAGETQYF.